These 21 T cell receptor beta chains were sequenced from one sample in a study of blood T cell repertoires in COVID-19. Assay: immunoSEQ multiplex PCR; the TCRdb copy retains only in-frame clones and omits some. The sample shows fewer than 300,000 clones, about 93% of them seen only once. The sample was PBMCs or T cells enriched from blood (not recorded which). The receptors were sampled from a woman aged 30 to 39 who had recovered from COVID-19.

CDR3 nucleotides: TGTGCCAGCAGCTCCATAGCGGGAGGGTACGAGCAGTACTTC. Its protein product is CASSSIAGGYEQYF. The genes are TRBV7-2 and TRBJ2-7, with 11 nucleotides matching TRBD2. Looked up from germline, CDR1 is SGHTA and CDR2 is FQGNSA. Trimming at V came to 4 bases and at J to 4 bases, leaving 3 bases not matched to a gene. The CDR3 length is 14 residues.

The genes are TRBV6-5 and TRBJ2-1; D perhaps matches TRBD1 (5 bases). This CDR3 comprises 12 residues. Trimming took 5 bases from V and 10 from J, leaving 12 bases between them. Germline V gene data show CDR1 as MNHEY and CDR2 as SVGAGI. The CDR3: CASSPRVREQFF. The CDR3 bases are TGTGCCAGCAGTCCCAGGGTTAGGGAGCAGTTCTTC.

V usage is TRBV28 and J usage is TRBJ2-6, with D possibly TRBD1 on 6 matching bases. Germline CDR1 reads MDHEN; CDR2 reads SYDVKM. Trimming took 4 bases from V and 5 from J, leaving 15 bases between them. The CDR3 is 16 amino acids. The CDR3 is CASSSSPTGRANVLTF. CDR3 coding DNA: TGTGCCAGCAGTTCCTCTCCCACAGGGAGGGCCAACGTCCTGACTTTC.

CDR3 nucleotide sequence: TGTGCCAGCAGCTTAGGGGGAGAAGAGACCCAGTACTTC. Translation gives CASSLGGEETQYF. V usage is TRBV7-9 and J usage is TRBJ2-5, with D possibly TRBD2 on 5 matching bases. The V gene's germline CDR1 is SEHNR and CDR2 FQNEAQ (reference sequence). The CDR3 is 13 amino acids. V gave up 1 base and J gave up 3 bases, with 6 bases separating them.

This rearrangement joins TRBV7-9 to TRBJ1-1; unclear D gene. The CDR3 runs to 11 residues. V lost 5 bases to trimming and J lost 3 bases, with 4 bases between them. Looked up from germline, CDR1 is SEHNR and CDR2 is FQNEAQ (reference sequence). The CDR3 region has the DNA TGTGCCAGCAGCCAGGACACTGAAGCTTTCTTT. Protein: CASSQDTEAFF.

This sequence joins TRBV5-5 and TRBJ2-3; the match to TRBD1 covers 8 bases. Germline V gives CDR1 SGHKS, CDR2 YYEKEE (reference sequence). V was pared by 0 bases and J by 0 bases, with 3 bases of the junction left unmatched. The length of the CDR3 is 16 residues. The DNA for the CDR3 is TGTGCCAGCAGCTTGGAACGGACAGGGAGCACAGATACGCAGTATTTT. Protein: CASSLERTGSTDTQYF.

The chain recombines TRBV15 with TRBJ1-6, with D hard to call. Per germline, CDR1 LNHNV and CDR2 YYDKDF (reference sequence). V was shortened by 0 bases and J by 7 bases, with 7 bases between the two germline ends. CDR3 length: 14 residues. The CDR3 DNA follows: TGTGCCACCAGCAGAGACAGGAACAATTCACCCCTCCACTTT. Amino acids: CATSRDRNNSPLHF.

The chain recombines TRBV28 with TRBJ2-3; D is perhaps TRBD2 (6 bases). V dropped 6 bases and J dropped 2 bases, with 15 bases sitting between them. The length of the CDR3 is 15 residues. CDR1 MDHEN and CDR2 SYDVKM come from the germline V gene. CDR3 nucleotides: TGTGCCAGCAGCTCGGGAGTCGGGGACACAGATACGCAGTATTTT. This encodes CASSSGVGDTDTQYF.

The CDR3 DNA sequence: TGTGCCAGCAGCCTTAGGGGCAGTTGGACCACCGGGGAGCTGTTTTTT. Protein: CASSLRGSWTTGELFF. The chain combines TRBV7-2 with TRBJ2-2; possibly TRBD1 for D (5 bases). CDR1 is SGHTA and CDR2 is FQGNSA in the germline V gene. The CDR3 length is 16 residues. V lost 5 bases and J 4 bases, leaving 17 bases between the germline ends.

The V and J genes are TRBV6-2 or TRBV6-3 and TRBJ2-7, with D perhaps TRBD1 (6 bases). The CDR3 has 12 residues. Germline CDR1 is MNHEY and CDR2 is SVGEGT. Deletions cut 0 bases from V and 7 bases from J, with 7 bases between. This CDR3 reads CASSYSQGEQYF. CDR3 DNA sequence: TGTGCCAGCAGTTACTCGCAGGGGGAGCAGTACTTC.

The CDR3 nucleotides are TGTGCCAGCAGCTTAGGTGGCGACAGGCACTCCTACGAGCAGTACTTC. This sequence encodes CASSLGGDRHSYEQYF. The V and J genes are TRBV7-2 and TRBJ2-7; D might be TRBD1 (6 bases). CDR1 and CDR2 (germline): SGHTA, FQGNSA. V was cut by 1 base and J by 0 bases, with 13 bases left in between. The CDR3 has 16 amino acids. Full variable domain (missing parts from reference TRBV7-2 and TRBJ2-7): GAGVSQSPSNKVTEKGKDVELRCDPISGHTALYWYRQSLGQGLEFLIYFQGNSAPDKSGLPSDRFSAERTGGSVSTLTIQRTQQEDSAVYLCASSLGGDRHSYEQYFGPGTRLTVT.

There are a few counts of this clone. The chain has TRBV6-2 or TRBV6-3 and TRBJ1-5, with 9 bases identical to TRBD1. The trim removed 6 bases at V and 7 bases at J, leaving 22 bases unmatched. The CDR3 is made up of 19 amino acids. Germline CDR1 is MNHEY and CDR2 is SVGEGT. The CDR3 nucleotides read TGTGCCAGCAGCAACCCGTCTCAACCGGGACAGGGACGAAGACAGCCCCAGCATTTT. It is translated as CASSNPSQPGQGRRQPQHF.

The CDR3 here is CASSGRAQAEAFF. The CDR3 DNA is TGTGCCAGCAGCGGCAGGGCCCAGGCTGAAGCTTTCTTT. The V gene is TRBV13, the J gene TRBJ1-1; TRBD1 is a possible D gene (5 bases). V was clipped by 5 bases and J by 6 bases, with 13 bases between them. Germline CDR1 is PRHDT and CDR2 is FYEKMQ (reference sequence). CDR3 length equals 13 residues.

This clone was detected a few times. J is TRBJ2-1 and V is TRBV24-1; no reliable D call. Trimming left V 5 bases short and J 3 bases short, with 4 bases between. The germline V gene has CDR1 KGHDR and CDR2 SFDVKD. This CDR3 spans 12 amino acids. The CDR3 DNA is TGTGCCACCAGTGGTTACTACAATGAGCAGTTCTTC. Its translation is CATSGYYNEQFF.

In this sample, this clone turned up a few times. This rearrangement joins TRBV24-1 to TRBJ2-1, with TRBD2 matching 8 bases. The germline CDR1 and CDR2 sequences are KGHDR and SFDVKD. V shed 3 bases and J 4 bases; nucleotides not matched to a gene: 4. This CDR3 is built from 15 residues. CDR3: CATSDEASGYNEQFF. The CDR3 coding sequence is TGTGCCACCAGTGATGAGGCTAGCGGGTACAATGAGCAGTTCTTC.

CDR3 DNA sequence: TGTGCCAGCAGCTTCGCCGGGACAGGGTTCTCTGGGGCCAACGTCCTGACTTTC. Encoded protein: CASSFAGTGFSGANVLTF. The chain is built from TRBV9 and TRBJ2-6, with 9 positions matching TRBD1. This CDR3 is 18 amino acids long. Germline CDR1 SGDLS, CDR2 YYNGEE. J gave up 0 bases and V 4 bases, and 8 bases lay outside the gene matches.

The chain employs TRBV7-9 and TRBJ2-1; TRBD1 aligns across 7 bases. The germline gives CDR1 SEHNR, CDR2 FQNEAQ (reference sequence). This CDR3 contains 16 residues. Losses at the gene ends were 1 base for V and 7 bases for J; bases not matched to a gene: 10. CDR3 in amino acids: CASSLVGPGQQNEQFF. The CDR3 bases are TGTGCCAGCAGCTTAGTGGGGCCGGGACAGCAAAATGAGCAGTTCTTC.

The V gene is TRBV27, the J gene TRBJ1-6, with D uncertain. The germline V gene has CDR1 MNHEY and CDR2 SMNVEV (reference sequence). The length of the CDR3 is 17 residues. The V end was cut by 5 bases, the J end by 0 bases, with 14 bases between. The CDR3 coding sequence is TGTGCCAGCAGTCCCGTTGTGTCGAGCTCCTATAATTCACCCCTCCACTTT. It specifies CASSPVVSSSYNSPLHF.

The chain employs TRBV5-4 and TRBJ2-1, with TRBD2 matching over 8 bases. Germline CDR1 SGHNT, CDR2 YYREEE (reference sequence). This CDR3 has 16 residues. Losses at the gene ends were 0 bases for V and 8 bases for J; bases not matched to a gene: 10. The CDR3 protein is CASSLAIKREYDEQFF. CDR3 coding DNA: TGTGCCAGCAGCTTGGCCATCAAGCGGGAGTATGATGAGCAGTTCTTC.

This clone was detected only a few times. The chain combines TRBV5-1 with TRBJ1-4; 9 bases agree with TRBD1. This CDR3 has 14 amino acids. In germline, CDR1 is SGHRS, CDR2 YFSETQ. The V segment lost 1 base and the J segment 5 bases; nucleotides outside the gene matches: 0. The DNA of the CDR3 is TGCGCCAGCAGCTTGACAGGGGGCAATGAAAAACTGTTTTTT. Translation gives CASSLTGGNEKLFF.

V gene TRBV24-1 combines with J gene TRBJ2-7; tentatively, D is TRBD1 (7 bases). This CDR3 comprises 15 residues. V was shortened by 3 bases and J by 5 bases, with 16 bases between the two germline ends. Germline V gene sequence: CDR1 KGHDR, CDR2 SFDVKD. For the CDR3, the DNA is TGTGCCACCAGTGATCCCGAGACAGGGAGGAACGAGCAGTACTTC. Its protein is CATSDPETGRNEQYF.